Each of the 8 T cell receptor beta chains below was sequenced from the same sample in a study of cytotoxic CD8 clonotypes in ibrutinib-treated CLL. Some clones are missing from TCRdb's copy, which holds only in-frame ones; the method was immunoSEQ multiplex PCR. The repertoire consists of tens of thousands of clones, with 55% to 70% occurring once and the leading ten covering roughly 51%. The sequences come from PBMCs, collected at disease progression, from a patient treated with ibrutinib. The receptors come from a human donor with chronic lymphocytic leukemia.

V gene TRBV7-6 combines with J gene TRBJ1-1; no reliable D call. Germline V lookup: CDR1 SGHVS, CDR2 FNYEAQ. This CDR3 is 15 amino acids long. V dropped 1 base and J dropped 1 base, with 10 bases sitting between them. CDR3 in amino acids: CASSLVRLGNTEAFF. The CDR3 bases are TGTGCCAGCAGCTTAGTAAGGTTGGGGAACACTGAAGCTTTCTTT.

This chain uses TRBV7-9 with TRBJ2-7; 11 bases map to TRBD2. V shed 5 bases and J 1 base; nucleotides not matched to a gene: 7. The germline gives CDR1 SEHNR, CDR2 FQNEAQ (reference sequence). This CDR3 is 16 amino acids long. The CDR3 reads CASSPASSGGSYEQYF. DNA of the CDR3: TGTGCCAGCAGCCCCGCCTCTAGCGGGGGGTCCTACGAGCAGTACTTC.

The chain joins TRBV18 to TRBJ2-7; a weak D match, TRBD2 (6 bases). This CDR3 spans 13 amino acids. The V gene's germline CDR1 is KGHSH and CDR2 LQKENI. V lost 3 bases to trimming and J lost 1 base, with 7 bases between them. CDR3 sequence (DNA): TGTGCCAGCTCACCGCGGGAATCCTACGAGCAGTACTTC. As protein: CASSPRESYEQYF.

This rearrangement joins TRBV6-5 to TRBJ2-5; TRBD1 agrees at 8 bases. The CDR3 runs 13 residues. Germline CDR1 MNHEY, CDR2 SVGAGI. Germline trimming cut 7 bases from V and 5 bases from J; bases unmatched to any gene: 6. Here the CDR3 DNA reads TGTGCCAGCACTCGAGACAGGGGCGAGACCCAGTACTTC. It is translated as CASTRDRGETQYF.

The rearrangement joins TRBV7-6 to TRBJ1-1; D remains unclear. Germline V gene sequence: CDR1 SGHVS, CDR2 FNYEAQ. V was pared by 2 bases and J by 3 bases, with 10 bases between. The CDR3 consists of 14 residues. CDR3 sequence (DNA): TGTGCCAGCAGCTTAAGTTGGTCGGACACTGAAGCTTTCTTT. Its protein product is CASSLSWSDTEAFF.

The rearrangement joins TRBV11-2 to TRBJ2-7, with 12 bases matching TRBD2. CDR1 and CDR2 (germline): SGHAT, FQNNGV. Trimming at V came to 3 bases and at J to 6 bases, leaving 6 bases not matched to a gene. The CDR3 runs 15 residues. The CDR3 sequence is CASSLGASGGVEQYF. CDR3 nucleotide sequence: TGTGCCAGCAGCTTGGGCGCTAGCGGGGGGGTCGAGCAGTACTTC. The full variable domain, rest sourced from reference TRBV11-2 and TRBJ2-7, is EAGVAQSPRYKIIEKRQSVAFWCNPISGHATLYWYQQILGQGPKLLIQFQNNGVVDDSQLPKDRFSAERLKGVDSTLKIQPAKLEDSAVYLCASSLGASGGVEQYFGPGTRLTVT.

The chain employs TRBV7-3 and TRBJ2-1; no firm D call. The CDR3 has 13 amino acids. V shed 4 bases and J shed 5 bases, with 9 bases lying between them. Per germline, CDR1 SGHTA and CDR2 FQGTGA. CDR3 region: CASSSNRDNEQFF. CDR3 nucleotide sequence: TGTGCCAGCAGCTCCAATAGAGACAATGAGCAGTTCTTC.

V is TRBV27 and J is TRBJ1-6; 8 positions match TRBD1. CDR1 and CDR2 (germline): MNHEY, SMNVEV (reference sequence). Losses at the gene ends were 11 bases for V and 14 bases for J; bases not matched to a gene: 14. This CDR3 is 13 amino acids long. DNA for the CDR3: TGTGCCTCCAGAGGGACAGGACCTGGGGCCCTCCACTTT. Its translation is CASRGTGPGALHF.